This TCR beta chain is drawn from a study of cytomegalovirus exposure and HLA in healthy donors (dated by TCRdb to about 2017). About the study as a whole: An earlier analysis of under 600 of the donors reported about 290 Gb of sequence data and about 100 million unique TCR beta sequences from some 180 million T cells. Four or five DR-DQ haplotypes were handled as single units for association and clustering, since linkage in the cohort was strong. Donor age, sex, ethnicity and CMV serostatus were compiled alongside the repertoire data. The study combined high-throughput TCR immunosequencing, statistical association of individual TCRs with disease status, and machine learning to predict cytomegalovirus infection status. In the later analysis, no new phenotypic data were used to find candidate immune exposures; instead, reliance was placed on TCR beta sequences and their occurrence across donors. In an earlier analysis of around 540 of the donors, high-throughput TCR beta sequencing was used to judge whether each TCR beta V gene segment behaved as functional or pseudogenic. The study aimed to test whether signatures of past pathogen exposure could be identified by cataloging public T cell receptors. Of the approximately 400 genotyped donors, roughly 85% fell in the genetic ancestry cluster associated with self-reported Caucasian donors. On average, roughly 200,000 unique TCR beta nucleotide sequences were sequenced per donor among a few hundred genotyped donors of the cohort, with around 19% of those sequences being non-productive. HLA typing included class I and class II loci at four-digit resolution. A later genetic analysis used genome-wide SNP genotypes for about 65% of the 666 donors, treating that subset as a discovery cohort. An early release that covered more than 550 HLA-typed donors contained approximately 300 gigabases of sequencing data and 80 million or so unique TCR sequences. The study used immunosequencing to profile the T cell repertoires of under 700 subjects and linked those repertoires to cytomegalovirus serostatus. Typing coverage differed by locus: A, B, C, DRB1 and DQB1 were typed in about 629-640 donors, DQA1 in about 560, DPA1 in approximately 610, and DPB1 in about 450. Every discovery cohort repertoire had been produced on one sequencing platform. Besides the first cohort of roughly 700 subjects, a separate validation cohort made up of over 95 different subjects was used. A later analysis re-analyzed previously published TCR beta repertoires from 500 to 700 donors and added high-resolution HLA genotyping to study TCR occurrence patterns. Study-level results and caveats: Broadly in line with IMGT annotations, most TCR beta V segments showed up in productive rearrangements about 87% or about 30% of the time in an earlier analysis of several hundred of the donors. Because HLA typing was missing for some donors at each locus, association tests included only the typed subset. According to the authors, the approach could potentially be generalized to other disease states and immunological phenotypes. In a later analysis, about 17,000 TCR beta sequences were associated with specific HLA alleles at a false discovery rate of 0.05. In a later analysis, HLA-associated TCR beta chains showed more clonal expansion and lower generation probabilities than non-associated chains that were equally common. In a later analysis, TCR association rates were found to vary across HLA loci, with the most associated TCRs seen for DRB1 alleles and the fewest for HLA-C alleles. A cluster of highly shared sequence variants was judged likely to be a technical artifact of the sequencing pipeline. Several of the top co-occurrence clusters appeared to be linked to parvovirus B19, influenza, CMV and Epstein-Barr virus, according to a later analysis. CMV serostatus was the only immune exposure information available for the cohort. Across donors, most TCR sequences were observed very rarely, whereas some public TCRs were present in many individuals. The study gave a list of over 150 TCR beta chains associated with cytomegalovirus. In a later genetic analysis, fewer N-insertions in productive TCRs were reported among donors in an Asian-associated ancestry cluster than the roughly 710-donor mean. When HLA alleles, especially DR and DQ, strongly co-occurred, TCR associations were difficult to assign to individual alleles. Cytomegalovirus status was reported to be diagnosed by the classifier with high specificity and sensitivity in both the original and validation cohorts. Because the 87-base-pair reads could not distinguish some IMGT-functional V segments, including TRBV6-2 and TRBV6-3, those segments were excluded. A further reported finding was that TCR beta sequences accurately predicted the HLA-A and HLA-B alleles for most subjects in the first cohort. This cohort had only TCR beta chains sequenced, and the lack of alpha or paired-chain data limited which features could be detected. Because counts were too low, about 15 rarely observed V segments, including chromosome 9 orphons, were left out of the earlier analysis of about 500 of the donors. Roughly uniform sequencing depth across donors was assumed in presence/absence analyses, although this assumption may not hold. A later analysis found that most CMV-associated TCR beta chains appeared HLA-restricted, with HLA associations seemingly driven largely by CMV exposure. In a later genetic analysis, a missense DCLRE1C variant was associated with V-gene and J-gene trimming of TCR beta chains, and the association was replicated in an independent cohort. In vitro tests confirmed that a few of the cytomegalovirus-associated TCR beta chains recognize cytomegalovirus antigens. Correlated functional status among segregating V segments might reflect linkage disequilibrium, but an unknown experimental factor could not be ruled out.

The CDR3, from cysteine to phenylalanine, totals 17 residues. The read is trimmed to its CDR3 DNA, 51 bases read in frame from base 1. Trimming takes 3 bases from V and 1 base from J, and the germline ends sit 16 bases apart. The germline V gene specifies MDHEN as CDR1 and SYDVKM as CDR2. Library creation used the immunoSEQ multiplex PCR assay. The multiplex PCR relied on a mix of 60 forward primers for TCR Vbeta segments and 13 reverse primers for TCR Jbeta segments. The CDR3 region of rearranged TCR beta genes was amplified from genomic DNA by a multiplex PCR assay. The amplified TCR beta libraries were sequenced on the Illumina HiSeq System as 87-base-pair reads. The paper's data handling went like this. Across the 500 to 750 repertoires, a later analysis counted 60 million to 90 million unique TCR beta chains, roughly 11 million of which were shared by at least two donors. A nearest-neighbor algorithm error-corrected the raw reads and collapsed the reads into unique sequences, merging closely related sequences to remove PCR and sequencing errors. Alignment of CDR3 sequences to IMGT reference sequences was used to assign V, D and J gene segments. For a sequence to be retained, a match of at least six nucleotides was required to both a V gene segment and a J gene segment. A rearrangement counted as productive if the CDR3 had no stop codons and remained in frame with V and J, and every other rearrangement counted as non-productive. CDR3 was defined according to IMGT convention as the region running from the second conserved V-encoded cysteine to the conserved J-encoded phenylalanine. In an earlier analysis of approximately 500 of the donors, sequences lacking an unambiguous match to a single V gene segment were excluded. An earlier analysis of a few hundred of the donors classified V segments as functional when productive rearrangements were above 56.7% and as segregating when the standard deviation between donors was above 5%. A statistical classification framework was developed to diagnose cytomegalovirus status using the catalog of TCR beta chain sequences. In a later analysis, V and J genes were assigned by comparing TCR nucleotide sequences against IMGT/GENE-DB human TR gene sequences. Using the TCRdist pipeline, a later analysis assigned CDR3 sequences along with most-parsimonious VDJ recombination scenarios. In a later analysis, each TCR beta chain was defined by its CDR3 amino acid sequence together with its V-gene family, and reads lacking a unique V-gene family were excluded. As a way to deal with suspected cross-contamination and a sequencing artifact, a later analysis dropped roughly 620 nucleotide sequences that were highly shared and had low generation probability. A later analysis calculated a clonal expansion index for each public chain from normalized within-repertoire ranks of inferred template counts. In a later analysis, generation probabilities were computed with a VDJ recombination model fitted to out-of-frame rearrangements, and the resulting probabilities were checked against IGoR. In a later analysis, hypergeometric tests were used to score TCR-TCR, TCR-HLA and TCR-CMV co-occurrence, with a repertoire-size bias correction applied to TCR pairs. False discovery rates were estimated in a later analysis by permuting HLA or CMV assignments 20 times. In a later analysis, co-occurring TCRs were grouped using DBSCAN, with TCRdist sequence similarity added in when clustering inside HLA-allele-positive subsets. Repertoires with fewer than 30,000 or more than 120,000 public chains were left out of co-occurrence clustering, as were about 5 repertoires with anomalous nucleotide sharing. TCRdb's version of the immuneACCESS table is confined to in-frame rearrangements and falls short of the full clone set. An unresolved V gene accounts for under half of the shortfall where checked; the remainder is of unknown origin. V, J and clone size derive from that table, while D and trimming were established from the DNA sequence. This sample has 140,000 to 150,000 clones in its table, and approximately 82% of those were observed once. The ten most abundant clones make up roughly 9.9% of the sample.

The cohort consisted of more than 650 healthy bone marrow donors. All cohort members were sampled while nominally healthy, although unrecorded immune exposures were likely present. The donor was CMV seropositive and belonged to the group of 250 to 300 seropositive cohort members. A peripheral blood sample was provided by each donor, and peripheral blood mononuclear cells were used for TCR beta sequencing. The Qiagen DNeasy Blood Extraction Kit was used to extract genomic DNA from the blood cell samples. About this clone: Its antigen has not been determined. No base quality values were provided; no much bigger clone lies one nucleotide off.

The sample was PBMCs. This sequence uses TRBV28 and TRBJ2-1; the D gene is possibly TRBD2, with 6 bases matching. The receptor was derived from an older woman in good health and CMV-seropositive. Read as DNA, the sequence is TGTGCCAGCAGTTTTCGGCGCCTTGGGACTTCCTACAATGAGCAGTTCTTC. Its coded protein is CASSFRRLGTSYNEQFF.